This TCR beta chain was sequenced in a study of response to subunit inactivated influenza vaccine. General study results and limits: Each seasonal flu vaccination may recruit only limited new T cells, authors suggested.

Worth noting for this clonotype: What it binds is unknown.

This CDR3 contains 12 residues. Looked up from germline, CDR1 is SQVTM and CDR2 is ANQGSEA. V shed 5 bases and J shed 5 bases, with 10 bases lying between them. From the RT-PCR reads, TCRdb called clonotypes with MiXCR, one entry per CDR3 protein. Of 450,000 to 600,000 distinct CDR3 sequences in the sample, 15% to 20% are singletons; the top ten hold 2.5% to 3.5%. The TCR originated in a man between 50 and 75 years old who received an inactivated influenza vaccine. The sample in question was CD4+ T cells sorted from PBMCs, obtained less than 30 months after vaccination. The V call is TRBV29-1, the J call TRBJ2-1; a weak D match, TRBD1 (6 bases). The CDR3 DNA sequence: TGCAGCGTTAGCAGGGGACACAATGAGCAGTTCTTC. This translates into CSVSRGHNEQFF.